This note documents a single T cell receptor beta chain sequence. Its antigen is unknown. This record belongs to a study of T cell responses to AZD1222 COVID-19 vaccine. Study results and limitations: Scientists sampled the repertoires only once the peak T cell response had passed. It was only a handful of AZD1222 recipients who were seropositive at baseline. Spike-specific TCR breadth and depth grew following two AZD1222 doses.

The data were produced by immunoSEQ multiplex PCR, yet TCRdb's version contains in-frame clones alone and is incomplete. The sample consists of over 55,000 clones, 84% of them appearing once. V was clipped by 4 bases and J by 2 bases, with 9 bases between them. This CDR3 is 14 amino acids long. The germline gives CDR1 KGHSH, CDR2 LQKENI. The TCR sequence derives from an adult in good health. The starting material was peripheral blood, obtained on day 0 of AZD1222 vaccination. V is TRBV18 and J is TRBJ1-5; possibly TRBD1 for D (5 bases). CDR3 DNA sequence: TGTGCCAGCTCACGAGGGGACGGCAATCAGCCCCAGCATTTT. This codes for CASSRGDGNQPQHF.